This TCR beta chain was obtained from a study of T-cell reconstitution after alpha-beta-depleted transplantation in children. With regard to this clonotype: The antigen is unknown.

CDR1 is LGHDT and CDR2 is YNNKEL in the germline V gene (reference sequence). The CDR3 consists of 18 residues. Losses at the gene ends were 1 base for V and 0 bases for J; bases not matched to a gene: 2. Researchers prepared the TCRbeta library using unique molecular identifiers, the study reports. TCRdb reprocessed the PCR reads with MiXCR, giving one entry per CDR3 protein. Of fewer than 1 million distinct CDR3 sequences in the sample, approximately 15% were seen once. Findings and caveats of the study: It was surviving recipient T cells and thymic progenitors that gave some patients high TCRbeta diversity at day 60.

This clonotype originated in a male patient younger than 18 who had a stem cell transplant for acute lymphoblastic leukemia, so the T cells may come from the graft donor. Here the sequenced sample was PBMCs, mostly from graft donor cells, taken 360 days after TCRalphabeta/CD19-depleted stem cell transplant. V and J are TRBV3-1 and TRBJ2-1; 14 positions match TRBD2. CDR3 region: CASSQGTSGRSSYNEQFF. The CDR3 region has the DNA TGTGCCAGCAGCCAAGGGACTAGCGGGAGGAGCTCCTACAATGAGCAGTTCTTC.